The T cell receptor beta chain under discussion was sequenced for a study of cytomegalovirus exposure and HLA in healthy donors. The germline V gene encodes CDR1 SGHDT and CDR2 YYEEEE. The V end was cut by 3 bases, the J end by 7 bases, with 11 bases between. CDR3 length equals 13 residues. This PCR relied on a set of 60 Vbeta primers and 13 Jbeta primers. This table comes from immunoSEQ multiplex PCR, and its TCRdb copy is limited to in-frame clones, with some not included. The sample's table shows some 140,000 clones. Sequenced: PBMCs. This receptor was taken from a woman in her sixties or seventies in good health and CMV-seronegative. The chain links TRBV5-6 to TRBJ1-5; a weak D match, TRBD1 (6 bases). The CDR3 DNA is TGTGCCAGCAGCTCCGGGGGGGGCCAGCCCCAGCATTTT. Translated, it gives CASSSGGGQPQHF.